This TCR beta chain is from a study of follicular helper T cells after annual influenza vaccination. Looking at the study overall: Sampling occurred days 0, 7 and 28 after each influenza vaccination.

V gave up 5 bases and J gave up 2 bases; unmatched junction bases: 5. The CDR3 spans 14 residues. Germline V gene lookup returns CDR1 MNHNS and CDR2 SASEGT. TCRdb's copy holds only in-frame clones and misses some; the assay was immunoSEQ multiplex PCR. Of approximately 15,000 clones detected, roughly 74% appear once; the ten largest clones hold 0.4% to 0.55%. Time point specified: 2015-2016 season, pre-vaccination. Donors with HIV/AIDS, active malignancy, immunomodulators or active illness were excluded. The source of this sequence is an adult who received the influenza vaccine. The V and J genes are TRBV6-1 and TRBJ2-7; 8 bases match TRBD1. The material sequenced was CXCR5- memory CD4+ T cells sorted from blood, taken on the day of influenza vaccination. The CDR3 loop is CASSPHRGTYEQYF. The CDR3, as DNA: TGTGCCAGCAGTCCACACAGGGGGACCTACGAGCAGTACTTC.